One and the same sample provided the 7 T cell receptor beta chains below, sequenced in a study of cytomegalovirus exposure and HLA in healthy donors. It was with 60 Vbeta and 13 Jbeta primers that the PCR ran. TCRdb's copy holds only in-frame clones and misses some; the assay was immunoSEQ multiplex PCR. Among about 170,000 clones listed, approximately 81% were seen once. Sequenced: PBMCs. The receptors here all came from a woman aged 45-65 years in good health and CMV-seronegative.

This clone turned up a few times. Other nucleotide sequences from this sample produce the same CDR3. The chain couples TRBV11-2 to TRBJ2-7, with D perhaps matching TRBD1 (6 bases). V lost 0 bases, J lost 6 bases, and 12 bases lay in between. The CDR3 sequence is 14 residues long. The germline V gene encodes CDR1 SGHAT and CDR2 FQNNGV. CDR3 sequence (DNA): TGTGCCAGCAGCTTAGACCTCCAGGGGATCGAGCAGTACTTC. It encodes CASSLDLQGIEQYF.

The rearrangement links TRBV10-3 to TRBJ2-5, with D tentatively TRBD1 (6 bases). Germline CDR1 and CDR2: ENHRY and SYGVKD. This CDR3 comprises 14 residues. Trimming removed 6 bases from V and 1 base from J, with 12 bases in between. For the CDR3, the DNA is TGTGCCATCAGACAGACAGGCGGCCAAGAGACCCAGTACTTC. Translating gives CAIRQTGGQETQYF.

The gene calls are TRBV29-1 and TRBJ1-5, with D unresolved. In germline, CDR1 is SQVTM, CDR2 ANQGSEA. The CDR3 extends over 13 amino acids. Trimming took off 1 base at V and 2 bases at J, with 6 bases between the two ends. The CDR3 protein is CSVEVAGNQPQHF. As DNA, the CDR3 is TGCAGCGTTGAAGTGGCAGGCAATCAGCCCCAGCATTTT.

This clone was seen a single time. This chain connects TRBV12-2 to TRBJ2-1; the table's D gene call, TRBD2, was not cross checked with the DNA. TRBV12-2 is a known pseudogene. The CDR3 contains 19 residues. CDR3 region: CASRLWGRGLAETYNEQFF. The CDR3 region has the DNA TGTGCAAGTCGCTTATGGGGTAGGGGACTAGCGGAGACATACAATGAGCAGTTCTTC.

V usage is TRBV27 and J usage is TRBJ2-7; weak D call: TRBD1 (6 bases). V shed 3 bases and J shed 0 bases, with 12 bases lying between them. The CDR3 length is 15 residues. Germline CDR1 reads MNHEY; CDR2 reads SMNVEV (reference sequence). CDR3 amino acids: CASSFTGLSSYEQYF. The DNA for the CDR3 is TGTGCCAGCAGTTTCACAGGGTTGAGCTCCTACGAGCAGTACTTC.

The chain employs TRBV27 and TRBJ2-1; no definite D call. Deletions cut 6 bases from V and 9 bases from J, with 18 bases between. CDR3 length equals 14 residues. Germline V CDR1 and CDR2: MNHEY, SMNVEV (reference sequence). The CDR3: CASSDTPLAGEQFF. The DNA for the CDR3 is TGTGCCAGCAGCGACACTCCCCTGGCTGGTGAGCAGTTCTTC.

This clone turned up a few times. This chain joins TRBV5-4 and TRBJ2-5, with 7 bases identical to TRBD1. This CDR3 is 14 amino acids long. The V gene end was trimmed by 5 bases and the J gene end by 2 bases; junction bases not matched to a gene: 6. Germline CDR1 is SGHNT and CDR2 is YYREEE (reference sequence). The CDR3 nucleotides are TGTGCCAGCAGAGGGGGCCTGTCACAAGAGACCCAGTACTTC. It codes for CASRGGLSQETQYF.